A selection of T cell receptor beta chains follows, all from one sample in a study of cytomegalovirus exposure and HLA in healthy donors. Profiled with immunoSEQ multiplex PCR; TCRdb holds only in-frame clones, not every one. Of about 120,000 clones in the sample, roughly four fifths are singletons; the top ten hold approximately 3.5%. Sequencing was done on a sample of PBMCs. These receptor sequences come from a woman in her 40s in good health and CMV-seropositive. CDR3s leave out the opening cysteine and the closing phenylalanine or tryptophan. Fields, in order: V gene, CDR3 protein.

v_call: TRBV11-2; cdr3_aa: ASSPDRAGANVLT
v_call: TRBV13; cdr3_aa: ASQEAAEAGETQY
v_call: TRBV5-1; cdr3_aa: ASKTGQQIGYT
v_call: TRBV27; cdr3_aa: ASSLSGPGGYGYT
v_call: TRBV28; cdr3_aa: ASRPQRLAGVLNSYNEQF
v_call: TRBV4-3; cdr3_aa: ASSARITGWAYEQY
v_call: TRBV2; cdr3_aa: ASTSTNEKLF
v_call: TRBV28; cdr3_aa: ASTSGRERHYEQY
v_call: TRBV7-3; cdr3_aa: ASSLRPGTSGTMGTDTQY
v_call: TRBV5-1; cdr3_aa: ASSFDSGIMNTEAF
v_call: TRBV10-3; cdr3_aa: AITAGSTDTQY
v_call: TRBV7-2; cdr3_aa: ANSRLAGDTQY
v_call: TRBV28; cdr3_aa: AARRQVGNQPQH
v_call: TRBV9; cdr3_aa: ASSAGLDSPSAYEQY
v_call: TRBV6-4; cdr3_aa: ASSDGPNNEQF
v_call: TRBV12-5; cdr3_aa: ASGLVLEGPRSETQY
v_call: TRBV18; cdr3_aa: ASSRGLETGELF
v_call: TRBV7-2; cdr3_aa: ASSVPPGLAGVEQY
v_call: TRBV19; cdr3_aa: ASSMADRAYGYT
v_call: TRBV6-6; cdr3_aa: AIQHRGAFGYT
v_call: TRBV29-1; cdr3_aa: SVRNVAGGGSYEQY
v_call: TRBV4-2; cdr3_aa: ASSPRQDSGNPFDTQY
v_call: TRBV12-5; cdr3_aa: ASAPPEKYSTDTQY